This T cell receptor beta chain was sequenced during a study of CD8+ T cells in alopecia areata. Alopecia areata patients had lesional scalp punch biopsies and peripheral blood taken from them. Regarding the study as a whole: Normal skin's resident alphabeta T cells are sequenced alongside lesional scalp T cells.

Extracted RNA was reverse transcribed into cDNA, the sequencing template. Only in-frame clones appear in the TCRdb table, and some are missing; sequencing was by immunoSEQ multiplex PCR. The repertoire holds more than 95,000 clones, with roughly 50% as singletons. With regard to this clone: Its target is not known.

Looked up from germline, CDR1 is SQVTM and CDR2 is ANQGSEA. The CDR3 extends over 11 amino acids. This chain links TRBV29-1 with TRBJ2-5; no clear D gene. Matching the DNA end better, TRBJ2-7 makes the J call doubtful. Specimen: NKG2D-low CD8+ T cells sorted from blood. The TCR sequence derives from a human donor with alopecia areata. The CDR3 DNA reads TGCAGCGTTATTCAGAGCTACGAGCAGTACTTC. Translation gives CSVIQSYEQYF.